Listed below are T cell receptor beta chains from one sample, sequenced in a study of T cells in localized non-small cell lung cancer. The method was immunoSEQ multiplex PCR; TCRdb's version includes in-frame clones alone and lacks a portion of them. The profile shows under 65,000 clones, about 83% of them singletons. The sample consisted of peripheral blood, taken before any cancer treatment. These receptors originate from a female donor of 60 years or more with stage II squamous cell lung carcinoma. CDR3s include the opening cysteine and the closing phenylalanine or tryptophan. The D gene is left open where the match is weak. Rows give clone size only sometimes, using once, few, many, or a class for an expanded clone.

TRBV6-5	TRBJ2-7	NA	TRBD1	CASSYSRQGSNEQYF	TGTGCCAGCAGTTACTCAAGACAGGGTAGCAACGAGCAGTACTTC
TRBV4-2	TRBJ1-1	NA	NA	CASHQAVGNTEAFF	TGTGCCAGTCATCAGGCTGTAGGGAACACTGAAGCTTTCTTT
TRBV4-2	TRBJ2-6	NA	TRBD1	CASSQEVSGGLSGANVLTF	TGTGCCAGCAGCCAAGAGGTGTCAGGGGGCCTCTCTGGGGCCAACGTCCTGACTTTC
TRBV9	TRBJ2-2	NA	TRBD1	CASSVGTGRTGELFF	TGTGCCAGCAGCGTAGGGACAGGGCGCACCGGGGAGCTGTTTTTT
TRBV7-8	TRBJ1-1	NA	TRBD1	CASSTVQGAPFRNTEAFF	TGTGCCAGCAGCACCGTACAGGGGGCACCTTTTCGGAACACTGAAGCTTTCTTT
TRBV30	TRBJ1-4	NA	NA	CASGPGEEKLFF	TGTGCCTCAGGTCCGGGTGAGGAAAAACTGTTTTTT
TRBV5-5	TRBJ2-7	NA	NA	CASSLLADEQYF	TGTGCCAGCAGCCTATTAGCCGACGAGCAGTACTTC
TRBV5-4	TRBJ1-2	NA	NA	CASSLGGRAAGYTF	TGTGCCAGCAGCTTGGGGGGCCGAGCCGCTGGCTACACCTTC
TRBV5-1	TRBJ1-1	NA	NA	CASSLEVLNTEAFF	TGCGCCAGCAGCTTGGAAGTGCTGAACACTGAAGCTTTCTTT
TRBV7-7	TRBJ2-2	few	NA	CASSLRDKNTGELFF	TGTGCCAGCAGCTTAAGGGACAAGAACACCGGGGAGCTGTTTTTT
TRBV13	TRBJ1-2	once	NA	CASSLRIGGTNYGYTF	TGTGCCAGCAGCTTACGTATCGGGGGCACTAACTATGGCTACACCTTC
TRBV30	TRBJ1-1	NA	NA	CAWSVLKEAFF	TGTGCCTGGAGTGTACTAAAGGAGGCTTTCTTT
TRBV5-1	TRBJ1-2	many	NA	CASSPDSAYGYTF	TGCGCCAGCAGCCCCGACAGTGCTTATGGCTACACCTTC
TRBV19	TRBJ2-7	NA	TRBD2	CASSTTSGGPYYEQYF	TGTGCCAGTAGTACGACTAGCGGGGGTCCTTACTACGAGCAGTACTTC
TRBV9	TRBJ1-2	NA	NA	CASSVDVAYGYTF	TGTGCCAGCAGCGTAGACGTCGCCTATGGCTACACCTTC
TRBV18	TRBJ1-2	NA	NA	CASSPEGYGYTF	TGTGCCAGCTCACCGGAGGGGTATGGCTACACCTTC
TRBV6-4	TRBJ2-6	NA	NA	CASSESGTGANVLTF	TGTGCCAGCAGTGAGTCCGGGACAGGGGCCAACGTCCTGACTTTC
TRBV6-1	TRBJ1-2	NA	NA	CASSEGPYGYTF	TGTGCCAGCAGTGAGGGGCCCTATGGCTACACCTTC
TRBV19	TRBJ1-5	NA	NA	CASSKGSSYQPQHF	TGTGCCAGTAGTAAGGGTTCAAGCTATCAGCCCCAGCATTTT
TRBV6-6	TRBJ2-5	medium-sized	TRBD1	CASSYTGTAQETQYF	TGTGCCAGCAGTTATACCGGGACAGCACAAGAGACCCAGTACTTC
TRBV5-1	TRBJ2-7	NA	NA	CASSLLAAPYEQYF	TGCGCCAGCAGCTTGCTGGCGGCCCCCTACGAGCAGTACTTC
TRBV5-6	TRBJ2-7	once	TRBD1	CASKHRDRPYEQYF	TGTGCCAGCAAACACCGGGACAGGCCTTACGAGCAGTACTTC
TRBV9	TRBJ2-1	once	NA	CASSRGSYNEQFF	TGTGCCAGCTCCCGGGGGTCCTACAATGAGCAGTTCTTC
TRBV5-1	TRBJ1-2	NA	TRBD1	CASSLDGQGLYGYTF	TGCGCCAGCAGCTTGGACGGACAGGGCCTTTATGGCTACACCTTC
TRBV18	TRBJ2-1	NA	NA	CASSPRETHEQFF	TGTGCCAGCTCACCACGGGAGACCCATGAGCAGTTCTTC
TRBV18	TRBJ1-5	NA	TRBD1	CASSLEGGRGDQPQHF	TGTGCCAGCTCCCTAGAAGGGGGCAGAGGGGATCAGCCCCAGCATTTT
TRBV7-3	TRBJ2-2	NA	TRBD1	CASSRQGAPTGELFF	TGTGCCAGCAGCAGACAGGGGGCGCCCACCGGGGAGCTGTTTTTT
TRBV14	TRBJ1-5	NA	NA	CASSQDSNQPQHF	TGTGCCAGCAGCCAAGATAGCAATCAGCCCCAGCATTTT
TRBV7-3	TRBJ1-2	NA	NA	CASSFTRTYGYTF	TGTGCCAGCAGCTTTACGCGGACCTATGGCTACACCTTC
TRBV10-3	TRBJ2-7	few	NA	CAIGQSTYEQYF	TGTGCCATCGGGCAGAGTACCTACGAGCAGTACTTC
TRBV19	TRBJ2-2	NA	TRBD2	CASSRSTSGGPSAGELFF	TGTGCCAGTAGTAGGAGTACTAGCGGGGGGCCCTCGGCCGGGGAGCTGTTTTTT
TRBV5-6	TRBJ2-2	once	NA	CASTRGIINTGELFF	TGTGCCAGCACGCGCGGGATCATCAACACCGGGGAGCTGTTTTTT
TRBV6-1	TRBJ2-1	NA	NA	CASTWGNYNEQFF	TGTGCCAGCACGTGGGGCAACTACAATGAGCAGTTCTTC
TRBV2	TRBJ2-1	NA	NA	CASSGGTDPLDEQFF	TGTGCCAGCAGTGGCGGGACAGATCCTTTGGATGAGCAGTTCTTC
TRBV9	TRBJ2-7	NA	TRBD2	CASSVAVLAGTYEQYF	TGTGCCAGCAGCGTAGCGGTACTAGCGGGGACCTACGAGCAGTACTTC
TRBV30	TRBJ2-7	few	NA	CAWSGVSRPGQYF	TGTGCCTGGAGTGGAGTTTCCCGGCCGGGGCAGTACTTC
TRBV5-1	TRBJ2-1	NA	TRBD1	CASSQGQVYNEQFF	TGCGCCAGCAGCCAGGGACAGGTCTACAATGAGCAGTTCTTC
TRBV2	TRBJ1-6	once	TRBD1	CASSEWRQGVSPLHF	TGTGCCAGCAGTGAATGGCGACAGGGGGTCTCACCCCTCCACTTT